This section outlines one T cell receptor (beta chain) sequence together with its context. Its target antigen remains unknown. Base qualities are not at hand, and no much larger clone is one base apart. This entry is derived from a study of blood T cell repertoires in COVID-19 (TCRdb year 2020). With regard to the full study: Samples covering the acute and convalescent phases of COVID-19 were provided by collaborators in the United States, Italy and Spain. The dataset comprised deeply sampled blood TCRbeta repertoires from subjects exposed to, actively infected with, or recovered from COVID-19. Samples came from the ongoing ImmuneRACE study (first 160 participants) plus 1,254 subjects from 6 global collaborators. Sample metadata almost always included a de-identified subject ID, COVID-19 status, age in years and sex. HLA class I and class II types, where available, came from metadata supplied by the sample provider rather than from assay-based typing. The prospective study material was composed of cDNA or gDNA derived from T cells, B-cell-depleted T cells, or PBMCs. The repertoires were made available in a free public database intended to serve as a resource for research on the immune response to SARS-CoV-2. Overall study results and their limits: The quantity of clinical and demographic metadata differed by source and by participant and was supplied without curation.

TCRbeta CDR3 regions were amplified from genomic DNA using the immunoSEQ Assay, a bias-controlled multiplex PCR. In the authors' own workflow: The number of nucleated cells in each sample was estimated by amplification of reference gene primers within the assay. To quantify the absolute abundance of each unique TCRbeta CDR3 rearrangement, sequence reads were collapsed and filtered. For each sample, productive Simpson clonality was calculated by taking the square root of Simpson's diversity index across productive rearrangements. The clones in this table, taken by TCRdb from immuneACCESS, are in-frame only. Not every clone is retained; where verified, under half of the shortfall comes from an unresolved V gene, and the cause of the rest is unknown. For V, J and clone size, that table is used; D and trimming come from the DNA. The sample data list about 260,000 clones, and about nine tenths of these were observed just once. The ten top clones hold roughly 3.3% of the sample.

The collaborating institutions used their own protocols to collect whole blood in K2EDTA tubes. For TCRbeta analysis, collaborator samples were shipped as frozen whole blood, as isolated PBMCs, or as DNA extracted from either sample type. Trimming takes 0 bases from V and 1 base from J, and the germline ends sit 9 bases apart. The CDR3 runs 15 residues from the cysteine to the phenylalanine. CDR3 DNA is the only sequence kept; it has 45 bases, read in frame from the first base. Reading the germline V gene gives CDR1 SGHVS and CDR2 FNYEAQ. The sequence was obtained from a woman in her 40s with acute or convalescent COVID-19. The sequence joins TRBV7-6 to TRBJ2-5; tentative D gene TRBD2, with 6 bases matching. Material: peripheral blood. Here the CDR3 is given as CASSLAGGIQETQYF. In nucleotides, the sequence is TGTGCCAGCAGCTTAGCTGGGGGGATCCAAGAGACCCAGTACTTC.